Included here is one T cell receptor beta chain sequence, with context. Its antigen is still unknown. No qualities accompany the bases; no much larger clone lies one base away. Reading the germline V gene (reference sequence) gives CDR1 SGHNT and CDR2 YYREEE. Trimmed from V: 4 bases; trimmed from J: 9 bases; junction bases lacking a gene match: 6. CDR3 length: 15 amino acids, cysteine to phenylalanine. CDR3 DNA only is kept here, 45 bases in frame from base 1. This entry is derived from a study of blood T cell repertoires in COVID-19 (TCRdb year 2020). Background on the whole study: Samples from collaborators originated in the United States, Italy and Spain and spanned both the acute and convalescent phases of COVID-19. Sample metadata almost always included a de-identified subject ID, COVID-19 status, age in years and sex. The material from the prospective study consisted of cDNA or gDNA derived from T cells, B-cell-depleted T cells, or PBMCs. Deeply sampled blood TCRbeta repertoires from subjects exposed to, actively infected with, or recovered from COVID-19 were included in the dataset. Samples were obtained from the ongoing ImmuneRACE study (first 160 participants) and from approximately 1,200 subjects provided by 6 global collaborators. The repertoires were made available in a free public database intended to serve as a resource for research on the immune response to SARS-CoV-2. Where available, HLA class I and class II types were taken from metadata supplied by the sample provider and were not determined by assay-based typing.

Collaborating institutions collected whole blood in K2EDTA tubes following their own protocols. For TCRbeta analysis, collaborators shipped samples in one of three forms: frozen whole blood, isolated PBMCs, or DNA extracted from either of those sample types. Paper-wide results and their limitations: The amount of clinical and demographic metadata varied by source and participant and was provided uncurated.

The immunoSEQ Assay, a bias-controlled multiplex PCR, was used to amplify TCRbeta CDR3 regions from genomic DNA. Under the source paper's analysis protocol: Within the assay, amplification of reference gene primers was used to estimate how many nucleated cells each sample contained. To quantify the absolute abundance of each unique TCRbeta CDR3 rearrangement, sequence reads were collapsed and filtered. For each sample, productive Simpson clonality was calculated as the square root of Simpson's diversity index across productive rearrangements. Held by TCRdb, this immuneACCESS table contains in-frame sequences only and omits some clones. Under half of the omission traces to an unresolved V gene where checked; the cause of the rest is unknown. Clonal size and the V and J genes are those of that table, whereas D and trimming came from the DNA. The sample profile shows about 210,000 clones; 80% to 90% of them were found once. The top ten clones comprise 2.5% to 3.5% of the sample.

This TCR came from a man in his fifties with active or convalescent COVID-19. The sequenced sample consisted of peripheral blood. The chain was built from TRBV5-4 and TRBJ1-6; a stretch of 11 junction bases matches TRBD1. The nucleotide sequence is TGTGCCAGCAGCGTAGGGACAGGGGGAAGTTCACCCCTCCACTTT. Translated, this is CASSVGTGGSSPLHF.